These T cell receptor beta chains were read from a single sample in a study of cytomegalovirus exposure and HLA in healthy donors. Only in-frame clones appear in the TCRdb table, and some are missing; sequencing was by immunoSEQ multiplex PCR. Of about 73,000 clones detected, around 90% appear once; the ten largest clones hold 3% to 4.5%. Sample: PBMCs. Source of these receptors: a woman aged 18-29 years in good health and CMV-seropositive. Both conserved end residues are part of each CDR3. The order of the fields is D gene, clone size, V gene, J gene, CDR3 protein, CDR3 DNA. The D gene is left open where the match is weak. A clone size is listed for some rows: how often the clone was seen (once, few, many), or a class if it is expanded.

D: -; size: -; V: TRBV7-9; J: TRBJ1-1; CDR3: CASSSSGEAFF; DNA: TGTGCCAGCAGTTCCAGCGGCGAGGCTTTCTTT
D: -; size: -; V: TRBV5-1; J: TRBJ2-4; CDR3: CASSLGQGLAKNIQYF; DNA: TGCGCCAGCAGCTTGGGACAGGGACTAGCCAAAAACATTCAGTACTTC
D: TRBD1; size: -; V: TRBV4-1; J: TRBJ2-7; CDR3: CASSQGLSGRGNEQYF; DNA: TGCGCCAGCAGCCAAGGTCTTTCGGGCAGGGGGAACGAGCAGTACTTC
D: -; size: -; V: TRBV7-2; J: TRBJ2-3; CDR3: CASSLVTSTDTQYF; DNA: TGTGCCAGCAGCTTAGTAACTAGCACAGATACGCAGTATTTT
D: TRBD1; size: -; V: TRBV6-5; J: TRBJ1-1; CDR3: CASRSTGINTEAFF; DNA: TGTGCCAGCAGGTCGACAGGGATCAACACTGAAGCTTTCTTT
D: TRBD2; size: once; V: TRBV11-2; J: TRBJ2-1; CDR3: CASSLRSRGGLYNEQFF; DNA: TGTGCCAGCAGCTTACGTTCGCGGGGGGGGCTCTACAATGAGCAGTTCTTC
D: TRBD2; size: -; V: TRBV2; J: TRBJ2-1; CDR3: CASRGGGAHNEQFF; DNA: TGTGCCAGCAGAGGCGGGGGGGCCCACAATGAGCAGTTCTTC
D: TRBD2; size: -; V: TRBV7-8; J: TRBJ2-1; CDR3: CASSFAYAAGYNEQFF; DNA: TGTGCCAGCAGCTTCGCCTATGCAGCGGGGTACAATGAGCAGTTCTTC
D: -; size: -; V: TRBV14; J: TRBJ1-2; CDR3: CASSQGRYGYTF; DNA: TGTGCCAGCAGCCAAGGGCGGTATGGCTACACCTTC
D: -; size: -; V: TRBV18; J: TRBJ2-2; CDR3: CASSPIPGLANTGELFF; DNA: TGTGCCAGCTCACCAATCCCAGGGTTAGCGAACACCGGGGAGCTGTTTTTT
D: -; size: few; V: TRBV18; J: TRBJ2-7; CDR3: CASSPDTNSYEQYF; DNA: TGTGCCAGCTCACCGGACACCAACTCCTACGAGCAGTACTTC
D: -; size: once; V: TRBV4-1; J: TRBJ2-2; CDR3: CASSQDGRANTGELFF; DNA: TGCGCCAGCAGCCAAGATGGCAGGGCGAACACCGGGGAGCTGTTTTTT
D: TRBD1; size: -; V: TRBV4-3; J: TRBJ2-1; CDR3: CASSLRGQGANEQFF; DNA: TGCGCCAGCAGCCTCAGAGGACAGGGGGCAAATGAGCAGTTCTTC
D: -; size: -; V: TRBV11-2; J: TRBJ2-3; CDR3: CASSLGRTTSTDTQYF; DNA: TGTGCCAGCAGCCTAGGAAGGACAACGAGCACAGATACGCAGTATTTT
D: -; size: -; V: TRBV27; J: TRBJ2-1; CDR3: CASNGGWNNEQFF; DNA: TGTGCCAGCAACGGCGGTTGGAACAATGAGCAGTTCTTC
D: -; size: -; V: TRBV27; J: TRBJ2-5; CDR3: CASSPGLDGSRTQYF; DNA: TGTGCCAGCAGTCCCGGACTGGACGGCTCCAGGACCCAGTACTTC
D: TRBD1; size: -; V: TRBV11-2; J: TRBJ2-1; CDR3: CASSPLLTGAGASYNEQFF; DNA: TGTGCCAGCAGCCCCCTCCTTACAGGGGCCGGGGCCTCCTACAATGAGCAGTTCTTC
D: TRBD2; size: few; V: TRBV10-1; J: TRBJ2-7; CDR3: CASSPGLAGTYEQYF; DNA: TGCGCCAGCAGTCCCGGACTAGCGGGGACCTACGAGCAGTACTTC
D: TRBD2; size: -; V: TRBV7-2; J: TRBJ2-5; CDR3: CASSHPTSLNQETQYF; DNA: TGTGCCAGCAGCCACCCGACTAGCCTAAACCAAGAGACCCAGTACTTC
D: -; size: -; V: TRBV12-5; J: TRBJ2-3; CDR3: CASGASTDTQYF; DNA: TGTGCTAGTGGGGCTAGCACAGATACGCAGTATTTT
D: TRBD2; size: -; V: TRBV2; J: TRBJ2-1; CDR3: CASSDTSGSYNEQFF; DNA: TGTGCCAGCAGTGACACTAGCGGGAGCTACAATGAGCAGTTCTTC
D: -; size: -; V: TRBV7-2; J: TRBJ2-2; CDR3: CASSSQGNTGELFF; DNA: TGTGCCAGCAGCTCCCAGGGGAACACCGGGGAGCTGTTTTTT
D: TRBD1; size: -; V: TRBV28; J: TRBJ2-7; CDR3: CASSRGQNYEQYF; DNA: TGTGCCAGCAGTCGGGGACAGAACTACGAGCAGTACTTC
D: TRBD2; size: -; V: TRBV5-4; J: TRBJ2-2; CDR3: CASSLMGGGSGELFF; DNA: TGTGCCAGCAGCTTGATGGGCGGGGGGAGCGGGGAGCTGTTTTTT
D: -; size: -; V: TRBV7-2; J: TRBJ2-5; CDR3: CASSLAGAAEETQYF; DNA: TGTGCCAGCAGCTTAGCAGGGGCCGCCGAAGAGACCCAGTACTTC
D: -; size: -; V: TRBV5-1; J: TRBJ2-1; CDR3: CASSSYTNEQFF; DNA: TGCGCCAGCAGCTCGTACACCAATGAGCAGTTCTTC
D: -; size: few; V: TRBV5-5; J: TRBJ2-5; CDR3: CASSSGQGWPGGAGETQYF; DNA: TGTGCCAGCAGCTCTGGGCAGGGCTGGCCCGGGGGAGCTGGGGAGACCCAGTACTTC
D: TRBD1; size: -; V: TRBV6-1; J: TRBJ2-7; CDR3: CASSENGQGPYEQYF; DNA: TGTGCCAGCAGTGAAAACGGACAGGGACCATACGAGCAGTACTTC
D: -; size: -; V: TRBV5-8; J: TRBJ2-5; CDR3: CASSLEGVGETQYF; DNA: TGTGCCAGCAGCTTGGAAGGGGTCGGAGAGACCCAGTACTTC
D: TRBD2; size: -; V: TRBV18; J: TRBJ2-1; CDR3: CASSPPGLAGINEQFF; DNA: TGTGCCAGCTCACCGCCGGGACTAGCGGGGATCAATGAGCAGTTCTTC
D: -; size: few; V: TRBV7-2; J: TRBJ2-1; CDR3: CASSSLYEQFF; DNA: TGTGCCAGCAGCTCACTCTATGAGCAGTTCTTC
D: -; size: once; V: TRBV5-1; J: TRBJ1-1; CDR3: CASSFEGGSTEAFF; DNA: TGCGCCAGCAGCTTTGAGGGCGGGAGTACTGAAGCTTTCTTT
D: -; size: -; V: TRBV28; J: TRBJ1-1; CDR3: CASSSPSTSVNTEAFF; DNA: TGTGCCAGCAGTTCGCCCAGTACCTCAGTCAACACTGAAGCTTTCTTT
D: TRBD2; size: -; V: TRBV30; J: TRBJ2-1; CDR3: CAWSLPTLAGLSNEQFF; DNA: TGTGCCTGGAGCCTACCGACCCTAGCGGGATTAAGCAATGAGCAGTTCTTC
D: -; size: -; V: TRBV2; J: TRBJ1-5; CDR3: CASRGGAVSNQPQHF; DNA: TGTGCTAGCAGAGGAGGGGCCGTTAGCAATCAGCCCCAGCATTTT
D: TRBD1; size: -; V: TRBV19; J: TRBJ1-1; CDR3: CASRGGQANTEAFF; DNA: TGTGCCAGTAGGGGAGGACAGGCGAACACTGAAGCTTTCTTT
D: -; size: -; V: TRBV7-8; J: TRBJ2-7; CDR3: CASSLGGRGSEQYF; DNA: TGTGCCAGCAGCTTAGGGGGCAGGGGTAGCGAGCAGTACTTC
D: -; size: -; V: TRBV6-5; J: TRBJ2-5; CDR3: CASSYNGGQETQYF; DNA: TGTGCCAGCAGTTACAATGGAGGCCAAGAGACCCAGTACTTC
D: -; size: once; V: TRBV6-5; J: TRBJ2-6; CDR3: CASSGYRAGANVLTF; DNA: TGTGCCAGTAGTGGTTACAGGGCTGGGGCCAACGTCCTGACTTTC
D: -; size: -; V: TRBV4-1; J: TRBJ2-5; CDR3: CASSQELGALGETQYF; DNA: TGCGCCAGCAGCCAAGAGCTGGGGGCGCTTGGGGAGACCCAGTACTTC
D: TRBD2; size: -; V: TRBV7-9; J: TRBJ2-2; CDR3: CASSLAGPDTGELFF; DNA: TGTGCCAGCAGTTTAGCGGGGCCGGACACCGGGGAGCTGTTTTTT
D: TRBD2; size: -; V: TRBV7-2; J: TRBJ2-5; CDR3: CASSFSGGAETQYF; DNA: TGTGCCAGCAGCTTTAGCGGGGGGGCCGAGACCCAGTACTTC
D: TRBD1; size: -; V: TRBV6-1; J: TRBJ1-6; CDR3: CASSWGQINSPLHF; DNA: TGTGCCAGCAGTTGGGGACAGATTAATTCACCCCTCCACTTT
D: TRBD2; size: -; V: TRBV28; J: TRBJ2-2; CDR3: CASSRTSGTGELFF; DNA: TGTGCCAGCAGCCGGACTAGCGGTACCGGGGAGCTGTTTTTT
D: TRBD1; size: once; V: TRBV27; J: TRBJ1-2; CDR3: CASSSDRGGDYGYTF; DNA: TGTGCCAGCAGTTCCGACAGGGGGGGGGACTATGGCTACACCTTC
D: TRBD2; size: -; V: TRBV6-1; J: TRBJ2-5; CDR3: CASTRLAGFQETQYF; DNA: TGTGCCAGCACCCGACTAGCGGGTTTCCAAGAGACCCAGTACTTC
D: -; size: -; V: TRBV23-1; J: TRBJ2-7; CDR3: CASSQSPGYEQYF; DNA: TGCGCCAGCAGTCAATCCCCCGGCTACGAGCAGTACTTC
D: TRBD1; size: -; V: TRBV6-1; J: TRBJ1-3; CDR3: CASSAQTGAGNTIYF; DNA: TGTGCCAGCAGTGCCCAGACAGGGGCTGGAAACACCATATATTTT
D: TRBD1; size: -; V: TRBV4-2; J: TRBJ2-7; CDR3: CASSQTGQGAYEQYF; DNA: TGTGCCAGCAGCCAGACGGGACAGGGTGCCTACGAGCAGTACTTC
D: -; size: once; V: TRBV10-3; J: TRBJ2-1; CDR3: CAISELTDGNNEQFF; DNA: TGTGCCATCAGTGAGTTGACGGACGGGAACAATGAGCAGTTCTTC
D: -; size: -; V: TRBV7-9; J: TRBJ2-7; CDR3: CASSGGATYEQYF; DNA: TGTGCCAGCAGCGGGGGCGCAACCTACGAGCAGTACTTC
D: -; size: -; V: TRBV28; J: TRBJ1-5; CDR3: CASSSQPTANNQPQHF; DNA: TGTGCCAGCAGTTCCCAACCGACAGCTAACAATCAGCCCCAGCATTTT
D: -; size: -; V: TRBV9; J: TRBJ1-1; CDR3: CASSGPGGANTEAFF; DNA: TGTGCCAGCAGCGGGCCGGGGGGAGCGAACACTGAAGCTTTCTTT
D: -; size: -; V: TRBV18; J: TRBJ1-5; CDR3: CASSPFSGSQPQHF; DNA: TGTGCCAGCTCACCATTCTCGGGGAGTCAGCCCCAGCATTTT
D: -; size: -; V: TRBV7-9; J: TRBJ2-7; CDR3: CASSLDRNSYEQYF; DNA: TGTGCCAGCAGCTTAGACAGGAACTCCTACGAGCAGTACTTC
D: TRBD1; size: -; V: TRBV7-9; J: TRBJ1-4; CDR3: CASSPGQGLFEKLFF; DNA: TGTGCCAGCAGCCCAGGACAGGGTTTGTTTGAAAAACTGTTTTTT
D: -; size: few; V: TRBV18; J: TRBJ2-2; CDR3: CASSPLYLKRKNTGELFF; DNA: TGTGCCAGCTCACCGCTATACCTTAAGAGGAAAAACACCGGGGAGCTGTTTTTT
D: TRBD1; size: -; V: TRBV7-3; J: TRBJ2-7; CDR3: CASSSKRQGRPGVYEQYF; DNA: TGTGCCAGCAGCTCGAAAAGACAGGGGAGGCCGGGAGTGTACGAGCAGTACTTC